This T cell receptor beta chain was identified in a study of blood T cell repertoires in COVID-19. The overall study: Both acute and convalescent COVID-19 samples were obtained from the United States, Italy and Spain. T cells, B-cell-depleted T cells, or PBMCs supplied cDNA or gDNA.

Authors' data handling: From reference gene primer amplification, estimates of nucleated cell counts were derived. The repertoire was sequenced with immunoSEQ multiplex PCR; TCRdb's copy has only in-frame clones and lacks some. The V and J calls and the clone size are those of that table, but D and trimming were determined from the DNA. The data contain about 260,000 clones, approximately 86% of them singletons. The CDR3 totals 17 residues. The sequencing sample was made of peripheral blood. This TCR was recovered from a human donor in a cohort sampled during active COVID-19. The V call is TRBV21-1, the J call TRBJ1-5. TRBV21-1 is given as a pseudogene. This CDR3 reads CASSKKVSGGPNQPQHF. The DNA of the CDR3 is TGTGCCAGCAGCAAAAAAGTTTCCGGAGGTCCTAATCAGCCCCAGCATTTT.